Below, 2 T cell receptor beta chains from the same sample are listed, as sequenced in a study of graft-versus-host responses after intestinal transplantation. Investigators plated approximately 200,000 CFSE-labeled responder cells together with approximately 200,000 irradiated stimulator cells labeled with violet dye. Measured with immunoSEQ multiplex PCR; TCRdb has only the in-frame clones, and not every one. The repertoire holds about 17,000 clones, about 38% seen once, with about 3.5% in the top ten. This sample comprised alloreactive CD8+ T cells from a mixed lymphocyte reaction culture, obtained before intestinal transplant. The subset here: CFSE-low proliferating T cells sorted from roughly six-day pre-transplant mixed lymphocyte reaction (GvH or HvG direction). All receptors come from a human patient who received an intestinal transplant.

This clone has only a few counts. The rearrangement uses TRBV10-3 and TRBJ2-5, with a possible D match to TRBD2 (5 bases). Trimming stripped 5 bases from V and 7 bases from J, with 17 bases between. This CDR3 is built from 14 residues. Germline loops: CDR1 ENHRY, CDR2 SYGVKD. CDR3 sequence (DNA): TGTGCCATCAGTCGGTCAAGGGAGTGGGGGACCCAGTACTTC. This codes for CAISRSREWGTQYF.

Remarks on this clone: Other DNA sequences in this sample translate to the same CDR3. This chain joins TRBV15 and TRBJ1-2; D remains ambiguous. Germline V gene lookup returns CDR1 LNHNV and CDR2 YYDKDF (reference sequence). With 4 bases removed from V and 3 bases from J, the gap between germline ends came to 24 bases. This CDR3 has 18 residues. The DNA for the CDR3 is TGTGCCACCAGCATCCGCCAGTCCCAAAGGAGAAGCGACTATGGCTACACCTTC. Amino acids: CATSIRQSQRRSDYGYTF.